The 11 T cell receptor beta chains below all came from one sample that was sequenced in a study of T-cell reconstitution after alpha-beta-depleted transplantation in children. Preparation of the TCRbeta library used unique molecular identifiers. TCRdb called the PCR reads again in MiXCR, with one record for every CDR3 protein. The top ten hold roughly 28% of the sample, which has 800,000 to 1,000,000 distinct CDR3 sequences, 25% to 30% seen once. Specimen: PBMCs, mostly from graft donor cells, collected 360 days after TCRalphabeta/CD19-depleted stem cell transplant. These TCRs come from a boy less than two years old who had a stem cell transplant for SCID, so the T cells may come from the graft donor.

This clonotype was counted a few times. This sequence joins TRBV12-3 or TRBV12-4 and TRBJ2-1; 7 nucleotides align to TRBD1. This CDR3 contains 12 residues. The ends lost 7 bases at V and 5 bases at J; junction bases unmatched: 2. The CDR3 DNA reads as TGTGCCAGCACTGACAGGGACAATGAGCAGTTCTTC. It is translated as CASTDRDNEQFF.

There are a few counts of this clonotype. The chain links TRBV4-3 to TRBJ2-5; TRBD2 aligns across 12 bases. The V gene end was trimmed by 3 bases and the J gene end by 1 base; junction bases not matched to a gene: 3. Germline V lookup: CDR1 LGHNA, CDR2 YSLEER. The CDR3 is 16 residues long. The CDR3 DNA is TGCGCCAGCAGCCATCTACTAGCGGGGGGCCAAGAGACCCAGTACTTC. It translates to CASSHLLAGGQETQYF.

The sample holds a few counts of this clonotype. The J gene is TRBJ2-1, the V gene TRBV20-1, with D perhaps being TRBD1 or TRBD2 (5 bases each). The CDR3 has 15 residues. Germline values: CDR1 DFQATT, CDR2 SNEGSKA (reference sequence). V lost 6 bases to trimming and J lost 8 bases, with 23 bases between them. CDR3 sequence reads: CSARWGPTALDEQFF. The DNA for the CDR3 is TGCAGTGCCCGGTGGGGACCCACCGCCTTGGATGAGCAGTTCTTC.

Remarks on this clonotype: Compared with germline, one end of the junction differs, possibly owing to a read error. J is TRBJ2-7 and V is TRBV5-1, with 8 bases that match TRBD2. CDR1 SGHRS and CDR2 YFSETQ come from the germline V gene. The CDR3 has 15 residues. DNA for the CDR3: TGCGCCAGCAGCCCGGCTGGACTAGCCTCCCACGAGCAGTACTTC. Translated, it gives CASSPAGLASHEQYF.

The gene calls are TRBV4-3 and TRBJ2-5, with TRBD2 matching over 9 bases. Germline values: CDR1 LGHNA, CDR2 YSLEER. The CDR3 spans 18 residues. Trimming cost V 1 base and J 5 bases; bases outside gene matches: 14. The CDR3 loop is CASSQATSARGGRETQYF. The CDR3 coding sequence is TGCGCCAGCAGCCAAGCTACGTCGGCGCGGGGGGGCCGGGAGACCCAGTACTTC.

The rearrangement links TRBV6-5 to TRBJ2-7; TRBD1 agrees at 10 bases. Germline V CDR1 and CDR2: MNHEY, SVGAGI. V gave up 1 base and J gave up 5 bases; unmatched junction bases: 5. The CDR3 contains 15 residues. The chain's CDR3 is CASSYLTGGPHEQYF. CDR3 nucleotide sequence: TGTGCCAGCAGTTACTTGACAGGGGGCCCGCACGAGCAGTACTTC.

This sequence joins TRBV9 and TRBJ2-3; 11 bases map to TRBD2. The length of the CDR3 is 16 residues. V shed 3 bases, J shed 4 bases, and the junction held 7 bases outside the gene matches. Germline CDR1 SGDLS, CDR2 YYNGEE. This CDR3 is CASSALSGGVADTQYF. The CDR3 DNA reads TGTGCCAGCAGCGCCCTTAGCGGGGGGGTCGCAGATACGCAGTATTTT.

This clonotype has more than one count but fewer than ten. V gene TRBV28 combines with J gene TRBJ2-1, with 7 bases aligning to TRBD2. Germline loops: CDR1 MDHEN, CDR2 SYDVKM. CDR3 length: 14 amino acids. V trimming: 7 bases; J trimming: 3 bases; junction bases outside the gene matches: 6. DNA of the CDR3: TGTGCCAGCACCGAGCGGGGAAACTACAATGAGCAGTTCTTC. Protein sequence: CASTERGNYNEQFF.

There are a few counts of this clonotype. This chain links TRBV5-1 with TRBJ2-7; D is perhaps TRBD1 or TRBD2 (5 bases each). With 1 base removed from V and 0 bases from J, the gap between germline ends came to 8 bases. Germline CDR1 is SGHRS and CDR2 is YFSETQ. The CDR3 contains 14 residues. For the CDR3, the DNA is TGCGCCAGCAGCTTGCCAGGGACCTCCTACGAGCAGTACTTC. Translation: CASSLPGTSYEQYF.

The rearrangement links TRBV6-1 to TRBJ2-4; D ambiguous. The CDR3 has 16 amino acids. In germline, CDR1 is MNHNS, CDR2 SASEGT. V was trimmed by 6 bases and J by 0 bases, leaving 15 bases between them. The CDR3 protein is CASSSSTILAKNIQYF. CDR3 coding DNA: TGTGCCAGCAGCTCAAGCACGATTCTAGCCAAAAACATTCAGTACTTC.

This clonotype has only a few counts. The rearrangement uses TRBV9 and TRBJ1-2, with D possibly being TRBD1 (6 bases). CDR1 and CDR2 from the germline V gene are SGDLS and YYNGEE. V was shortened by 7 bases and J by 2 bases, with 12 bases between the two germline ends. This CDR3 spans 13 amino acids. This chain's CDR3 is CASGGGGNYGYTF. CDR3 nucleotide sequence: TGTGCCAGCGGAGGAGGGGGAAACTATGGCTACACCTTC.